This T cell receptor (beta chain) was sequenced for a study of blood T cell repertoires in COVID-19. Overall study: Italy, Spain and the United States were the sources of the convalescent and acute COVID-19 samples.

V was shortened by 7 bases and J by 9 bases, with 25 bases between the two germline ends. The CDR3 runs 16 residues. Germline V gene data show CDR1 as SEHNR and CDR2 as FQNEAQ (reference sequence). The assay was immunoSEQ multiplex PCR, and TCRdb's table has in-frame clones only and misses some. The sample contains approximately 400,000 clones, around 87% of which appear only once. Residents of over 20 US areas, aged roughly 18 to 89 years, made up the participants. Participants had their cohort set by participant-reported clinical history. Either two negative PCRs, clearance, or symptom resolution qualified Cohort 3 donors as recovered.

The chain employs TRBV7-9 and TRBJ2-1; tentative D call: TRBD1 (6 bases). The specimen was PBMCs or T cells enriched from blood (not recorded which). The receptor's source is a man aged 25-40 years who had recovered from COVID-19. The CDR3 is CASNLPRGHDHFEQFF. DNA of the CDR3: TGTGCCAGCAACCTCCCGAGGGGACATGATCATTTTGAGCAGTTCTTC.